These T cell receptor beta chains were read from a single sample in a study of CD8+ T cells in alopecia areata. Only in-frame clones appear in the TCRdb table, and some are missing; sequencing was by immunoSEQ multiplex PCR. The table has 200,000 to 250,000 clones, around 43% seen once. The material was CD4+ T cells sorted from blood, obtained around week 37, from a patient treated with tofacitinib. The receptor source for this set is a human donor with alopecia areata. Both conserved end residues are part of each CDR3. A D gene is named only where the DNA matches it firmly.

V: TRBV7-3
D: TRBD1
CDR3: CASSTGTGGEAFF

V: TRBV5-6
D: .
CDR3: CASSEAGANVLTF

V: TRBV25-1
D: TRBD2
CDR3: CASSEYQREGRDIQYF

V: TRBV28
D: TRBD1
CDR3: CASSFRDRLTYEQYF

V: TRBV10-3
D: TRBD2
CDR3: CAISEPGGTVFF

V: TRBV11-3
D: .
CDR3: CASSLSSHEQFF

V: TRBV2
D: TRBD2
CDR3: CASSISGRSGNEQFF

V: TRBV6-6
D: TRBD2
CDR3: CASSPSSGRASDEQYF

V: TRBV9
D: .
CDR3: CASSVSGRPVLGETQYF

V: TRBV7-9
D: .
CDR3: CASSLDGGTKGETQYF

V: TRBV5-4
D: TRBD2
CDR3: CASSPSLAGVVDTQYF

V: TRBV23-1
D: TRBD1
CDR3: CASHKGQAIYEQYF

V: TRBV19
D: .
CDR3: CASSTPQGAAGTEAFF

V: TRBV18
D: .
CDR3: CASSPSPDEQYF

V: TRBV4-2
D: .
CDR3: CASSQPPPSYEQYF

V: TRBV29-1
D: .
CDR3: CSVGRGSYEQYF

V: TRBV11-2
D: .
CDR3: CASSLVSGPQYF

V: TRBV29-1
D: .
CDR3: CSVEVRNQETQYF

V: TRBV25-1
D: TRBD1
CDR3: CASSDTGTGVYEQYF

V: TRBV29-1
D: .
CDR3: CSVEGGIASTDTQYF

V: TRBV28
D: .
CDR3: CASSSLGASTDTQYF

V: TRBV6-6
D: .
CDR3: CASKPFRDREIQYF

V: TRBV25-1
D: .
CDR3: CASMVNFQETQYF

V: TRBV29-1
D: TRBD1
CDR3: CSVVRQGGAKNIQYF

V: TRBV6-6
D: .
CDR3: CASTLQVMNTEAFF

V: TRBV6-5
D: .
CDR3: CASSSAGFYGYTF

V: TRBV29-1
D: .
CDR3: CSGLLGPNTGELFF

V: TRBV7-8
D: TRBD2
CDR3: CASSLRAGANTGELFF

V: TRBV6-6
D: .
CDR3: CASSYEDRKAFF

V: TRBV11-1
D: .
CDR3: CASSFSRQGYGTQYF

V: TRBV29-1
D: .
CDR3: CSVESMRGFYGYTF

V: TRBV11-2
D: .
CDR3: CASSLDLPQPQHF

V: TRBV30
D: TRBD1
CDR3: CAWPGTDETGELFF

V: TRBV29-1
D: TRBD1
CDR3: CSAVTGTGTVNEQFF

V: TRBV6-5
D: .
CDR3: CASSYSSGRANEKLFF

V: TRBV14
D: TRBD2
CDR3: CASSLSGSSYNEQFF

V: TRBV30
D: TRBD1
CDR3: CAWSKGADEQYF

V: TRBV14
D: TRBD2
CDR3: CASSPVLAGGNNEQFF

V: TRBV29-1
D: .
CDR3: CSVSGRMNTEAFF

V: TRBV4-3
D: .
CDR3: CASSQVQGPTEAFF

V: TRBV29-1
D: TRBD2
CDR3: CSVKLLAGGGTGELFF

V: TRBV5-1
D: TRBD1
CDR3: CASSSGQGPGSYEQYF

V: TRBV29-1
D: TRBD2
CDR3: CSVISGRTDTQYF

V: TRBV7-2
D: .
CDR3: CASSSRLGADTQYF

V: TRBV6-5
D: TRBD1
CDR3: CASTNRGTGELFF

V: TRBV7-9
D: .
CDR3: CASTFASGANVLTF

V: TRBV20-1
D: .
CDR3: CSASGGEAQYF

V: TRBV30
D: TRBD2
CDR3: CAWQREVNNEQFF

V: TRBV15
D: .
CDR3: CATGGVDNQPQHF

V: TRBV25-1
D: .
CDR3: CASTEGGYGYTF